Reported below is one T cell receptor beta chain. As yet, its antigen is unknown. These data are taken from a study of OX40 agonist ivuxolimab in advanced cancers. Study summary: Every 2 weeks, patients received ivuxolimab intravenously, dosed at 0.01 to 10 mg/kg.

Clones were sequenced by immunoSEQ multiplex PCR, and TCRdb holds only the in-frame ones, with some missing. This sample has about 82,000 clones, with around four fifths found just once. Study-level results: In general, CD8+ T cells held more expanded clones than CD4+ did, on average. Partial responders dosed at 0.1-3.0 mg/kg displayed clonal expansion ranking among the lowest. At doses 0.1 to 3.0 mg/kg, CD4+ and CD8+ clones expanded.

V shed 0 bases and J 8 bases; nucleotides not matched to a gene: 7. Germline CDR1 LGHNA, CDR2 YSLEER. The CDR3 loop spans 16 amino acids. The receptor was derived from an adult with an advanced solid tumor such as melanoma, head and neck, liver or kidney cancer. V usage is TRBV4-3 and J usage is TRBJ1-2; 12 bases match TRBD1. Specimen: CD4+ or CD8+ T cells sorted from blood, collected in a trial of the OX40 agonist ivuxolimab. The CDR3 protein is CASSQDLGQGAQGYTF. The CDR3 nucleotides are TGCGCCAGCAGCCAAGATCTGGGACAGGGGGCTCAAGGCTACACCTTC.